A single T cell receptor (beta chain) is shown here with its context. Its specificity is unknown. The entry originates in a study of OX40 agonist ivuxolimab in advanced cancers. As for the study in general: Patients were treated with ivuxolimab, an agonistic anti-OX40 (CD134) antibody. Whole-study findings and limits: Partial responders at 0.1-3.0 mg/kg showed near-lowest clonal expansion. Both blood CD4+ and CD8+ T cells showed clonal growth by week 6 at 0.1 to 3.0 mg/kg. Expanded clones belonging to CD8+ T cells outnumbered, on average, those of CD4+.

Assay: immunoSEQ multiplex PCR; the TCRdb copy retains only in-frame clones and omits some. The table records 65,000 or so clones, roughly 86% of them present only once. Sequenced here: CD4+ or CD8+ T cells sorted from blood, sampled in a trial of the OX40 agonist ivuxolimab. This TCR came from an adult with an advanced solid tumor such as melanoma, head and neck, liver or kidney cancer.

CDR3 DNA: TGTGCCAGCAGCTTAATGACTAGCGGGAACCATGAGCAGTTCTTC. This encodes CASSLMTSGNHEQFF. This chain connects TRBV7-2 to TRBJ2-1; 11 bases fit TRBD2. Germline V gene data show CDR1 as SGHTA and CDR2 as FQGNSA. The CDR3 runs to 15 residues. The junction had 5 bases not matched to a gene; V was cut back by 2 bases and J by 8 bases.